This T cell receptor beta chain was sequenced for a study of T cell changes during pregnancy in multiple sclerosis. Germline assignment: CDR1 SGHRS and CDR2 YFSETQ. The CDR3 contains 15 residues. The V and J ends lost 9 bases and 1 base, in that order; junction bases with no gene match: 3. The data were produced by immunoSEQ multiplex PCR, yet TCRdb's version contains in-frame clones alone and is incomplete. The sample consists of some 60,000 clones, roughly 93% of them appearing once. The V gene is TRBV5-1, the J gene TRBJ2-5; 16 bases line up with TRBD2. The TCR comes from a female donor with multiple sclerosis, enrolled in a pregnancy study. The sample consisted of peripheral blood, taken in the second trimester of pregnancy. The CDR3 region has the DNA TGCGCCACGGGGACTAGCGGGGGGGCCCAAGAGACCCAGTACTTC. Protein product: CATGTSGGAQETQYF.